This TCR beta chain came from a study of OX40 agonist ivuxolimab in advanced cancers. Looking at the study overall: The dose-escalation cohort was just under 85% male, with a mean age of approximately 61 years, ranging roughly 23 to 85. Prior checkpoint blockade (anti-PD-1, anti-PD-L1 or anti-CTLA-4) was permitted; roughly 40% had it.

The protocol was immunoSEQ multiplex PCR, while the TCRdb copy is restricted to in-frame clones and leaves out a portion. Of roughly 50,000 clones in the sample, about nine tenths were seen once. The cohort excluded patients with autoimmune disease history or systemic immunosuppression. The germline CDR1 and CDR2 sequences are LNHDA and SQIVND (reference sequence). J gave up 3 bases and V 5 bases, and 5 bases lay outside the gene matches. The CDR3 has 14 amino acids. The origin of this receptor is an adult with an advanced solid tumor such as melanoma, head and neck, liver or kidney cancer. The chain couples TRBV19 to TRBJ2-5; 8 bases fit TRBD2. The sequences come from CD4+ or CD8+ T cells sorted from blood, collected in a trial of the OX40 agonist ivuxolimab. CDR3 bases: TGTGCCAGTAGTGCCTTAGCGGGAAAAGAGACCCAGTACTTC. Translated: CASSALAGKETQYF.